This T cell receptor (beta chain) emerged from a study of T cell changes during pregnancy in multiple sclerosis. Clones were read by immunoSEQ multiplex PCR, and TCRdb kept only the in-frame ones, dropping some. The data show tens of thousands of clones, with roughly 88% seen just once and approximately 1.8% held by the top ten. The clonotype was recovered from a female donor with multiple sclerosis, enrolled in a pregnancy study. The sequenced sample was peripheral blood, obtained in the first trimester of pregnancy.

CDR3 in amino acids: CAWSGTSGRHTGELFF. DNA of the CDR3: TGTGCCTGGAGTGGGACTAGCGGGAGGCACACCGGGGAGCTGTTTTTT. The V call is TRBV30, the J call TRBJ2-2; 14 bases fit TRBD2. Germline V gene sequence: CDR1 GTSNPN, CDR2 SVGIG (reference sequence). The CDR3 totals 16 residues. The junction had 1 base not matched to a gene; V was cut back by 1 base and J by 3 bases.